The present T cell receptor beta chain was sequenced within a study of CXCR3-negative and CXCR3-positive naive CD8 T cells. The libraries of TRB cDNA were prepared using 5' RACE with UMI labels. TCRdb re-called the 5' RACE reads and gives one entry per CDR3 protein, without DNA. This sample's table reports some 130,000 distinct CDR3 sequences. Notes on the study in general: Each naive subset displayed comparably high diversity, whereas memory CD8+ cells displayed much lower diversity. CXCR3-negative naive cells had less hydrophobic TRB CDR3s than did CXCR3-positive naive cells.

Note on this clonotype: The antigen is undetermined.

Germline V CDR1 and CDR2: SGHVS, FQNEAQ. The CDR3 runs 14 residues. V usage is TRBV7-8 and J usage is TRBJ2-2; TCRdb designates TRBD2, a call that cannot be tested without DNA. The sequence was obtained from a human donor in good health. Some clones in this sample may be carry-over from other donors' samples. The specimen sequenced was naive CXCR3+ CD8+ T cells from blood. The subset here: CD45RO-CCR7+CD27+CD95- naive CD8+ T cells expressing CXCR3 (TNR3+). CDR3 loop: CASSLEEGTGELFF.